This TCR beta chain was obtained from a study of blood T cells in healthy people across ages. This clonotype was detected a few times. This CDR3 is built from 14 residues. CDR1 is ENHRY, CDR2 SYGVKD, per germline. Between the trimmed V and J ends, which lost 4 bases and 6 bases, there was a span of 16 bases. Using a J-beta primer mix together with a sample-barcoded 5' primer, a second PCR was run for 7 to 11 cycles. MiXCR, run by TCRdb on the 5' RACE reads, gives a single entry per CDR3 protein. The sample holds around 320,000 distinct CDR3 sequences, roughly 26% seen once. The J gene is TRBJ2-7, the V gene TRBV10-3; D perhaps matches TRBD1 (6 bases). The clonotype comes from a woman between 65 and 79 years old in good health. Material for sequencing was blood. CDR3 DNA sequence: TGTGCCATCAGTGGTGAACAGGGAATAGTCGAGCAGTACTTC. As protein: CAISGEQGIVEQYF.